These 20 T cell receptor beta chains were sequenced from one sample in a study of shared clonotypes between healthy human individuals. The method was immunoSEQ multiplex PCR; TCRdb's version includes in-frame clones alone and lacks a portion of them. The repertoire holds some 2 million clones, with 90% to 95% as singletons. The material sequenced was naive CD4+ T cells sorted from blood. Subset meaning: CD45RA+ positively selected. These receptors all stem from a man younger than 35 in good health.

Of note for this clone: Distinct nucleotide sequences in the sample also encode this CDR3. V and J are TRBV5-1 and TRBJ2-7; 8 bases match TRBD1. J was trimmed by 1 base and V by 3 bases; bases with no gene match: 3. Per the germline V gene, CDR1 is SGHRS and CDR2 is YFSETQ. This CDR3 region has 14 residues. The CDR3 nucleotides are TGCGCCAGCAGCTCCACAGGGGGGTCCTACGAGCAGTACTTC. Translating gives CASSSTGGSYEQYF. The whole variable domain, remainder taken from reference TRBV5-1 and TRBJ2-7, is KAGVTQTPRYLIKTRGQQVTLSCSPISGHRSVSWYQQTPGQGLQFLFEYFSETQRNKGNFPGRFSGRQFSNSRSEMNVSTLELGDSALYLCASSSTGGSYEQYFGPGTRLTVT.

The chain employs TRBV7-9 and TRBJ2-7; D unresolved. V lost 6 bases and J 3 bases, leaving 15 bases between the germline ends. The CDR3 runs 14 residues. Germline CDR1 and CDR2: SEHNR and FQNEAQ (reference sequence). The CDR3 protein is CASSWLAGSYEQYF. The CDR3 DNA reads as TGTGCCAGCAGTTGGTTGGCAGGTAGCTACGAGCAGTACTTC.

This chain connects TRBV11-2 to TRBJ1-1; TRBD1 matches at 11 bases. This CDR3 region has 14 residues. Germline V CDR1 and CDR2: SGHAT, FQNNGV. V trimming: 5 bases; J trimming: 6 bases; junction bases outside the gene matches: 5. The CDR3 DNA is TGTGCCAGCAGCGGACAGGGGGCACTCTCTGAAGCTTTCTTT. Translated: CASSGQGALSEAFF. The full variable domain, in which reference TRBV11-2 and TRBJ1-1 provide the parts outside the CDR3, is EAGVAQSPRYKIIEKRQSVAFWCNPISGHATLYWYQQILGQGPKLLIQFQNNGVVDDSQLPKDRFSAERLKGVDSTLKIQPAKLEDSAVYLCASSGQGALSEAFFGQGTRLTVV.

This chain connects TRBV7-9 to TRBJ2-2; TRBD2 aligns across 8 bases. Germline loops: CDR1 SEHNR, CDR2 FQNEAQ (reference sequence). The CDR3 totals 14 residues. V shed 2 bases, J shed 5 bases, and the junction held 1 base outside the gene matches. In DNA form, the CDR3 reads TGTGCCAGCAGCTTAAAGCGGGAGACCGGGGAGCTGTTTTTT. This translates into CASSLKRETGELFF.

CDR3 amino acids: CSVGSGAASENIQYF. CDR3 DNA: TGCAGCGTTGGTTCAGGGGCGGCTTCAGAAAACATTCAGTACTTC. The V and J genes are TRBV29-1 and TRBJ2-4, with D perhaps TRBD1 (6 bases). Germline values: CDR1 SQVTM, CDR2 ANQGSEA. V lost 4 bases and J 5 bases, leaving 18 bases between the germline ends. CDR3 size: 15 residues.

The V call is TRBV5-4, the J call TRBJ2-5, with a weak D call TRBD1 (5 bases). Germline lookup yields CDR1 SGHNT and CDR2 YYREEE (reference sequence). Trimming took 0 bases from V and 5 from J, leaving 8 bases between them. The CDR3 consists of 13 residues. The CDR3 sequence is CASSLDGAETQYF. The CDR3 DNA follows: TGTGCCAGCAGCTTGGATGGGGCGGAGACCCAGTACTTC. Full variable domain (missing parts from reference TRBV5-4 and TRBJ2-5): ETGVTQSPTHLIKTRGQQVTLRCSSQSGHNTVSWYQQALGQGPQFIFQYYREEENGRGNFPPRFSGLQFPNYSSELNVNALELDDSALYLCASSLDGAETQYFGPGTRLLVL.

This clone was recorded once. This chain joins TRBV9 and TRBJ1-1, with D unclear. Germline V lookup: CDR1 SGDLS, CDR2 YYNGEE. V lost 2 bases and J lost 1, with 9 bases in between. This CDR3 region has 14 residues. The CDR3 DNA reads TGTGCCAGCAGCGTTGACACCTCGAACACTGAAGCTTTCTTT. Encoded protein: CASSVDTSNTEAFF.

The J gene is TRBJ2-7, the V gene TRBV18, with 8 bases that match TRBD2. Germline V gene sequence: CDR1 KGHSH, CDR2 LQKENI. The CDR3 length is 15 residues. Trimming removed 3 bases from V and 3 bases from J; junction bases left unmatched: 7. In DNA form, the CDR3 reads TGTGCCAGCTCACCCGCAACTAGCGGCCTCTACGAGCAGTACTTC. Translated: CASSPATSGLYEQYF.

CDR3 in amino acids: CASSDSPGGPDTQYF. CDR3 DNA: TGTGCCAGCAGTGACTCCCCTGGAGGTCCAGATACGCAGTATTTT. The chain carries TRBV6-4 and TRBJ2-3; D might be TRBD2 (5 bases). Germline CDR1 and CDR2: MRHNA and SNTAGT. V lost 0 bases to trimming and J lost 4 bases, with 11 bases between them. The CDR3 spans 15 residues.

This chain uses TRBV5-1 with TRBJ2-7; tentative D call: TRBD2 (6 bases). The CDR3 sequence is 14 residues long. V gave up 0 bases and J gave up 3 bases, with 10 bases separating them. Germline loops: CDR1 SGHRS, CDR2 YFSETQ. The CDR3 reads CASSLDGSVYEQYF. The CDR3 bases are TGCGCCAGCAGCTTGGACGGGAGTGTCTACGAGCAGTACTTC.

V is TRBV9 and J is TRBJ2-3; 11 bases line up with TRBD2. The CDR3 totals 16 residues. Losses at the gene ends were 0 bases for V and 4 bases for J; bases not matched to a gene: 4. Germline-derived CDR1 and CDR2 are SGDLS and YYNGEE. DNA of the CDR3: TGTGCCAGCAGCGTAGGTAATAGCGGGAGGGCAGATACGCAGTATTTT. As protein: CASSVGNSGRADTQYF. Complete variable domain (other parts from reference TRBV9 and TRBJ2-3): DSGVTQTPKHLITATGQRVTLRCSPRSGDLSVYWYQQSLDQGLQFLIQYYNGEERAKGNILERFSAQQFPDLHSELNLSSLELGDSALYFCASSVGNSGRADTQYFGPGTRLTVL.

V gene TRBV7-9 combines with J gene TRBJ1-6; no clear D gene. Germline lookup yields CDR1 SEHNR and CDR2 FQNEAQ (reference sequence). This CDR3 comprises 13 residues. V was pared by 4 bases and J by 11 bases, with 12 bases between. CDR3 bases: TGTGCCAGCAGCTCAGTGCCGGGAACACCCCTCCACTTT. Translation: CASSSVPGTPLHF.

This chain links TRBV4-1 with TRBJ2-4; D uncertain. Germline lookup yields CDR1 MGHRA and CDR2 YSYEKL. Trimming cost V 0 bases and J 0 bases, with 9 bases left between them. This CDR3 is 16 amino acids long. Written as DNA, the CDR3 is TGCGCCAGCAGCCAAGATAGGATGGTAGCCAAAAACATTCAGTACTTC. Its protein product is CASSQDRMVAKNIQYF.

The chain links TRBV7-8 to TRBJ2-7, with 7 bases lining up with TRBD2. Germline lookup yields CDR1 SGHVS and CDR2 FQNEAQ. This CDR3 spans 15 amino acids. The V and J ends lost 5 bases and 2 bases, in that order; junction bases with no gene match: 9. CDR3 DNA sequence: TGTGCCAGCAGCCCGAGCGGGATGGGGACCTACGAGCAGTACTTC. As protein: CASSPSGMGTYEQYF.

This chain links TRBV5-1 with TRBJ1-2; 10 positions match TRBD1. CDR1 and CDR2 (germline): SGHRS, YFSETQ. Trimming removed 3 bases from V and 2 bases from J; junction bases left unmatched: 13. This CDR3 is built from 18 residues. The CDR3 sequence: CASSSPPGQGFLNYGYTF. CDR3 DNA sequence: TGCGCCAGCAGCTCCCCACCGGGACAGGGGTTCTTAAACTATGGCTACACCTTC. The variable domain in full, completed from reference TRBV5-1 and TRBJ1-2, reads KAGVTQTPRYLIKTRGQQVTLSCSPISGHRSVSWYQQTPGQGLQFLFEYFSETQRNKGNFPGRFSGRQFSNSRSEMNVSTLELGDSALYLCASSSPPGQGFLNYGYTFGSGTRLTVV.

The chain links TRBV7-9 to TRBJ1-1; possible D gene TRBD1, 5 bases. This CDR3 comprises 12 residues. Trimming pared 3 bases from V and 8 bases from J, leaving 10 bases between. Germline CDR1 SEHNR, CDR2 FQNEAQ (reference sequence). The CDR3 DNA sequence: TGTGCCAGCAGCTTGACAGTTGCCGAAGCTTTCTTT. The encoded protein is CASSLTVAEAFF.

In its sample, this clone was seen a few times. CDR3 coding DNA: TGCGCCAGCAGCTTGGAGCCGACTAGCGGGGGGTATGAGCAGTTCTTC. As protein: CASSLEPTSGGYEQFF. The chain couples TRBV5-1 to TRBJ2-1, with 13 nucleotides matching TRBD2. The CDR3 has 16 residues. V shed 0 bases, J shed 8 bases, and the junction held 5 bases outside the gene matches. Germline V gene sequence: CDR1 SGHRS, CDR2 YFSETQ.

CDR3: CASRLGTSGIYEQYF. CDR3 nucleotide sequence: TGTGCCAGCAGGCTAGGGACTAGCGGTATCTACGAGCAGTACTTC. The gene calls are TRBV6-5 and TRBJ2-7, with 11 positions matching TRBD2. CDR3 size: 15 residues. Germline V gives CDR1 MNHEY, CDR2 SVGAGI. After removal of 6 bases from V and 3 bases from J, the junction contained 7 bases not matched to a gene.

The V and J genes are TRBV19 and TRBJ1-5, with no clear D. Germline values: CDR1 LNHDA, CDR2 SQIVND (reference sequence). The length of the CDR3 is 15 residues. V lost 4 bases, J lost 2 bases, and 12 bases lay in between. CDR3 DNA: TGTGCCAGTAGTACAGTTAAGGTAGGCAATCAGCCCCAGCATTTT. It yields the protein CASSTVKVGNQPQHF.

The genes are TRBV9 and TRBJ1-1; TRBD1 agrees at 9 bases. The J segment lost 4 bases and the V segment lost 0 bases, leaving 10 bases of the junction unmatched. CDR3 length: 17 residues. CDR1 is SGDLS, CDR2 YYNGEE, per germline. The CDR3 DNA is TGTGCCAGCAGCGTAGATGGGACAGGGTCTTTGGCCACTGAAGCTTTCTTT. It is translated as CASSVDGTGSLATEAFF.